This T cell receptor (beta chain) was identified during a study of cytomegalovirus exposure and HLA in healthy donors. General study findings and limits: In all likelihood, a cluster of highly shared sequence variants was a sequencing artifact.

PCR amplification relied on 60 Vbeta primers (plus 13 Jbeta primers). Sequencing was performed with immunoSEQ multiplex PCR; in TCRdb, only in-frame clones are kept and a portion is missing. The table lists roughly 68,000 clones, around 70% of them singletons. A note on this clone: Its antigen is undetermined.

Germline trimming cut 1 base from V and 4 bases from J; bases unmatched to any gene: 5. Germline CDR1 reads SGHAT; CDR2 reads FQNNGV. The CDR3 spans 17 residues. Sequencing used PBMCs. This chain uses TRBV11-2 with TRBJ2-1; 12 nucleotides agree with TRBD2. The clonotype originates from a man between 40 and 49 years old in good health and CMV-seropositive. CDR3 amino acids: CASSLGLAGAWYNEQFF. CDR3 nucleotides: TGTGCCAGCAGCTTAGGACTAGCGGGGGCATGGTACAATGAGCAGTTCTTC.